This T cell receptor (beta chain) was sequenced for a study of cytomegalovirus exposure and HLA in healthy donors. This clone was recorded only once. Researchers ran the PCR with 60 Vbeta and 13 Jbeta primers. TCRdb keeps only in-frame clones here, not all; method: immunoSEQ multiplex PCR. This table has 200,000 to 250,000 clones, 55% to 75% appearing once. The sequencing input was PBMCs. The clonotype was recovered from a man aged 40-49 years in good health and CMV-seropositive.

The CDR3: CASSLRSSQGNIQYF. The CDR3 nucleotides read TGTGCCAGCAGCCTAAGGTCTTCACAGGGGAACATTCAGTACTTC. The V and J genes are TRBV7-9 and TRBJ2-4, with TRBD1 matching 7 bases. CDR3 size: 15 residues. Trimming took 5 bases from V and 7 from J; bases not matched to a gene: 11. The germline V gene encodes CDR1 SEHNR and CDR2 FQNEAQ (reference sequence).